The rows below give T cell receptor beta chains drawn from one sample of a study of T-cell reconstitution after alpha-beta-depleted transplantation in children. One entry per CDR3 protein results from TCRdb running MiXCR on the PCR reads. The sample records 190,000 or so distinct CDR3 sequences, less than 8% being singletons. Sequencing used PBMCs from the stem cell graft donor, obtained from the stem cell graft. The receptors here all came from a human donor who donated a stem cell graft to a child with Wiskott-Aldrich syndrome. CDR3s include the opening cysteine and the closing phenylalanine or tryptophan. Each record gives: V gene, CDR3 length, J gene, clone size, D gene, CDR3 DNA, CDR3 protein. The D gene is left open where the match is weak. Size is stated for part of the rows, as once, few or many counts, or as a class when the clone is expanded.

TRBV16	14	TRBJ2-5	few	NA	TGTGCCAGCAGCCAATTGGACCCGGGTGAGACCCAGTACTTC	CASSQLDPGETQYF
TRBV29-1	17	TRBJ1-2	many	TRBD1	TGCAGCGTTGAACCCCTTCCTCGCCGGGACAGAAACTATGGCTACACCTTC	CSVEPLPRRDRNYGYTF
TRBV20-1	12	TRBJ1-2	many	NA	TGCAGTGCGACGGGGGCCAACTATGGCTACACCTTC	CSATGANYGYTF
TRBV9	20	TRBJ2-1	many	TRBD2	TGTGCCAGCAGCGTACAGGGACTAGCGGGACTAACAAGCTCCTACAATGAGCAGTTCTTC	CASSVQGLAGLTSSYNEQFF
TRBV7-2	14	TRBJ2-5	few	NA	TGTGCCAGCAGCTTAAACGCTAGAAAAGAGACCCAGTACTTC	CASSLNARKETQYF
TRBV7-9	14	TRBJ2-2	NA	TRBD1	TGTGCCAGCAGTTTTACAGGGGACACCGGGGAGCTGTTTTTT	CASSFTGDTGELFF
TRBV24-1	15	TRBJ2-1	many	TRBD2	TGTGCCACCAGTGATTCGGGGGGCTCCTACAATGAGCAGTTCTTC	CATSDSGGSYNEQFF
TRBV9	15	TRBJ1-2	many	TRBD1	TGTGCCAGCAGCGTAGATACAGGGGGCGGATATGGCTACACCTTC	CASSVDTGGGYGYTF
TRBV7-2	14	TRBJ2-1	many	NA	TGTGCCAGCAGCTTAGCGATAGGAATTGGGGAGCAGTTCTTC	CASSLAIGIGEQFF
TRBV30	14	TRBJ2-7	NA	NA	TGTGCCTGGAGGCCGGACAGTTACTCCTACGAGCAGTACTTC	CAWRPDSYSYEQYF
TRBV20-1	15	TRBJ2-3	many	TRBD2	TGCAGTGCTAAGACTAGCGGGAGCGTAACAGATACGCAGTATTTT	CSAKTSGSVTDTQYF
TRBV2	11	TRBJ2-7	many	NA	TGTGCCAGCAGCCCGGTCTACGAGCAGTACTTC	CASSPVYEQYF
TRBV12-3/TRBV12-4	10	TRBJ1-2	many	NA	TGTGCCACCCTGGACGATGGCTACACCTTC	CATLDDGYTF
TRBV7-9	15	TRBJ2-3	few	TRBD1	TGTGCCAGCAGTTTGAGACAGGGGGCCACAGATACGCAGTATTTT	CASSLRQGATDTQYF
TRBV6-1	14	TRBJ1-1	many	NA	TGTGCCAGCAGTCGGGAAAGTTTGAACACTGAAGCTTTCTTT	CASSRESLNTEAFF
TRBV18	13	TRBJ2-7	many	NA	TGTGCCAGCTCACCGGGGCTAGTCTACGAGCAGTACTTC	CASSPGLVYEQYF
TRBV5-1	15	TRBJ2-1	many	NA	TGCGCCAGCAGCTTGGGAGGGGCGTCCTACAATGAGCAGTTCTTC	CASSLGGASYNEQFF
TRBV6-5	15	TRBJ2-2	many	TRBD1	TGTGCCAGCCTTCGGGACAGGGGATTCACCGGGGAGCTGTTTTTT	CASLRDRGFTGELFF
TRBV12-3/TRBV12-4	14	TRBJ2-7	many	TRBD2	TGTGCCAGCAGTTTAAATAGCGGGGGGGCCGAGCAGTACTTC	CASSLNSGGAEQYF
TRBV5-5	15	TRBJ1-5	few	NA	TGTGCCAGCAGCTTGGGAGAAATTAGCAATCAGCCCCAGCATTTT	CASSLGEISNQPQHF
TRBV11-2	12	TRBJ2-7	few	NA	TGTGCCAGCAGCAACCGGCTTCACGAGCAGTACTTC	CASSNRLHEQYF
TRBV29-1	14	TRBJ2-3	many	NA	TGCAGCTCAAGAGAGGGGGTAACAACAGATACGCAGTATTTT	CSSREGVTTDTQYF
TRBV20-1	14	TRBJ1-2	many	TRBD1	TGCAGTGCTGGGGGACAGGCATATCCCTATGGCTACACCTTC	CSAGGQAYPYGYTF
TRBV11-2	15	TRBJ1-5	few	NA	TGTGCCAGCAGCTTAGAGGGAATGGGCAATCAGCCCCAGCATTTT	CASSLEGMGNQPQHF
TRBV6-5	14	TRBJ2-4	many	NA	TGTGCCAGCACGTTCACAGGGACAAAAAACATTCAGTACTTC	CASTFTGTKNIQYF
TRBV12-3/TRBV12-4	13	TRBJ2-7	many	NA	TGTGCCAGCAGTTTAGACAGGGTGGCCGAGCAGTACTTC	CASSLDRVAEQYF
TRBV2	12	TRBJ1-4	few	NA	TGTGCCAGCAGTGAAGCGGAGGAAAAACTGTTTTTT	CASSEAEEKLFF
TRBV3-1	14	TRBJ1-6	many	TRBD1	TGTGCCAGCAGACGGACAGGAGAGTTTTCACCCCTCCACTTT	CASRRTGEFSPLHF
TRBV5-8	14	TRBJ2-5	NA	NA	TGTGCCAGCAGCTTAGGTGGCAGGGAAGAGACCCAGTACTTC	CASSLGGREETQYF
TRBV20-1	15	TRBJ1-6	many	TRBD1	TGCAGTGCTAGGGGGGAAGGGACAGGGGATTCACCCCTCCACTTT	CSARGEGTGDSPLHF
TRBV14	17	TRBJ2-2	NA	TRBD1	TGTGCCAGCAGCCCGGTGTTCGGACAGGGGGCCACCGGGGAGCTGTTTTTT	CASSPVFGQGATGELFF
TRBV11-2	15	TRBJ2-3	many	NA	TGTGCCAGCAGCTTAGATAGCGAATCCACAGATACGCAGTATTTT	CASSLDSESTDTQYF
TRBV5-5	16	TRBJ2-3	NA	NA	TGTGCCAGCAGCTTGGACGGACGCTCGGGCACAGATACGCAGTATTTT	CASSLDGRSGTDTQYF
TRBV20-1	12	TRBJ1-6	many	NA	TGCAGTGCTACGAGACAGTATTCACCCCTCCACTTT	CSATRQYSPLHF
TRBV7-6	17	TRBJ2-3	many	TRBD2	TGTGCCAGCAGCTTAGCGGGACTAGCGGGATGGACAGATACGCAGTATTTT	CASSLAGLAGWTDTQYF
TRBV7-9	14	TRBJ2-5	many	TRBD1	TGTGCCAGCTGCTACGACAGGGTCCAAGAGACCCAGTACTTC	CASCYDRVQETQYF
TRBV4-1	17	TRBJ2-7	many	NA	TGCGCCAGCAGCCAAGATCCCCCGGTGACCGTGCGTGCGGTGCAGTACTTC	CASSQDPPVTVRAVQYF
TRBV10-2	13	TRBJ2-4	many	NA	TGCGCCAGCAGTGAGTCGGGGGTGAGCATTCAGTACTTC	CASSESGVSIQYF
TRBV4-2	15	TRBJ2-1	many	TRBD2	TGTGCCAGCAGCCAAGTGGCCCTAGCGGCCAATGAGCAGTTCTTC	CASSQVALAANEQFF
TRBV10-3	15	TRBJ1-1	many	TRBD1	TGTGCCATCACCCCGACAGGGATGTTCGGCACTGAAGCTTTCTTT	CAITPTGMFGTEAFF
TRBV29-1	14	TRBJ2-6	many	NA	TGCAGCGTTGAATTAGGGAGCGGGGCCAACGTCCTGACTTTC	CSVELGSGANVLTF
TRBV25-1	13	TRBJ2-7	NA	NA	TGTGCCAGCAGCCTCACGCGCCTCTGCGAGCAGTACTTC	CASSLTRLCEQYF
TRBV12-3/TRBV12-4	15	TRBJ2-1	many	NA	TGTGCCAGCAGTTTAGACCCGCTGTCCGGCAATGAGCAGTTCTTC	CASSLDPLSGNEQFF
TRBV25-1	11	TRBJ2-4	many	NA	TGTGCCAGCAGTGAAAGGTTAAGGCAGTACTTC	CASSERLRQYF
TRBV6-1	13	TRBJ1-1	NA	NA	TGTGCCAGCAGTGATATCCAGAACACTGAAGCTTTCTTT	CASSDIQNTEAFF
TRBV7-9	13	TRBJ2-2	NA	NA	TGTGCCAGCAGCTCGCGGAACACCGGGGAGCTGTTTTTT	CASSSRNTGELFF
TRBV18	14	TRBJ1-6	NA	NA	TGTGCCAGCTCACTGGACAGCGTAAATTCACCCCTCCACTTT	CASSLDSVNSPLHF
TRBV20-1	13	TRBJ2-5	many	TRBD1	TGCAGTGCTCACAAAACAGGGGAAGAGACCCAGTACTTC	CSAHKTGEETQYF
TRBV5-1	14	TRBJ2-1	few	TRBD1	TGCGCCAGCAGCTCCCAGGACAGGCTGGCTGAGCAGTTCTTC	CASSSQDRLAEQFF